A single T cell receptor beta chain is shown here with its context. Measured with immunoSEQ multiplex PCR; TCRdb has only the in-frame clones, and not every one. The repertoire holds 330,000 or so clones, with more than 70% as singletons. The data belong to a study of blood T cell repertoires in COVID-19. The CDR3 spans 15 residues. With 6 bases clipped from V and 3 bases from J, the junction kept 9 bases outside the gene matches. Germline CDR1 and CDR2: MNHNY and SVGAGI (reference sequence). Sample: PBMCs or T cells enriched from blood (not recorded which). V gene TRBV6-6 combines with J gene TRBJ2-5, with 8 bases that match TRBD2. The clonotype originates from a woman younger than 45 who had been exposed to COVID-19. CDR3 sequence (DNA): TGTGCCAGCAGACGCGGGAGGACCTCCGAAGAGACCCAGTACTTC. Protein: CASRRGRTSEETQYF.